This passage covers 24 T cell receptor beta chains from one sample sequenced in a study of control samples from healthy donors and cancer patients. Assay: immunoSEQ multiplex PCR; the TCRdb copy retains only in-frame clones and omits some. Of some 130,000 clones in the sample, about 92% were seen once. Sequences were obtained from PBMCs. Receptors were obtained from a man in his fifties with head and neck cancer.

This sequence joins TRBV5-4 and TRBJ2-5; D unclear. With 1 base removed from V and 1 base from J, the gap between germline ends came to 5 bases. CDR1 SGHNT and CDR2 YYREEE come from the germline V gene (reference sequence). This CDR3 is built from 13 residues. As DNA, the CDR3 is TGTGCCAGCAGCTTGAATCTCCAAGAGACCCAGTACTTC. It translates to CASSLNLQETQYF.

Regarding this clone: Other DNA sequences of this sample code for an identical CDR3. The CDR3 nucleotides read TGTGCCAGCAGTTTCAGGGAGAACACTGAAGCTTTCTTT. Its translation: CASSFRENTEAFF. This chain links TRBV27 with TRBJ1-1, with D maybe TRBD1 (5 bases). The CDR3 extends over 13 amino acids. The V end lost 3 bases, the J end lost 1 base, and 6 bases lay between the germline ends. Germline loops: CDR1 MNHEY, CDR2 SMNVEV (reference sequence).

In this sample, this clone turned up a few times. CDR3 DNA: TGTGCCAGCAGCAGGCTTAGCAATCAGCCCCAGCATTTT. Protein sequence: CASSRLSNQPQHF. This chain connects TRBV12-3 or TRBV12-4 to TRBJ1-5; no definite D call. The CDR3 sequence is 13 residues long. Between the trimmed V and J ends, which lost 6 bases and 0 bases, there was a span of 6 bases.

J is TRBJ2-5 and V is TRBV2; D is ambiguous. V lost 7 bases, J lost 1 base, and 10 bases lay in between. This CDR3 spans 13 amino acids. The germline V gene encodes CDR1 SNHLY and CDR2 FYNNEI. CDR3: CASTVLVQETQYF. CDR3 sequence (DNA): TGTGCCAGCACCGTCCTAGTCCAAGAGACCCAGTACTTC.

This chain joins TRBV6-5 and TRBJ1-1; D remains ambiguous. The germline V and J ends were trimmed by 2 bases and 4 bases, with 5 bases remaining between them. CDR3 size: 12 residues. Germline CDR1 MNHEY, CDR2 SVGAGI. The CDR3 here is CASSYPSTEAFF. For the CDR3, the DNA is TGTGCCAGCAGTTACCCGAGCACTGAAGCTTTCTTT.

V is TRBV28 and J is TRBJ2-7; D is ambiguous. Germline loops: CDR1 MDHEN, CDR2 SYDVKM. Trimming cost V 5 bases and J 6 bases, with 17 bases left between them. The CDR3 sequence is 14 residues long. CDR3 loop: CASSLNGRRSEQYF. The CDR3, as DNA: TGTGCCAGCAGTCTCAACGGCCGTAGGAGCGAGCAGTACTTC.

The V call is TRBV6-1, the J call TRBJ1-3; TRBD1 might be the D (5 bases). Trimming shortened V by 7 bases and J by 2 bases, and 12 bases separated the two germline ends. Germline V gives CDR1 MNHNS, CDR2 SASEGT. The CDR3 loop spans 14 amino acids. The CDR3, as DNA: TGTGCCAGCACCGACCAGGGAACTGGAAACACCATATATTTT. Amino acid sequence: CASTDQGTGNTIYF.

As regards this clone: This specimen includes other DNA sequences encoding the same CDR3. The rearrangement joins TRBV6-5 to TRBJ1-1, with D tentatively TRBD1 (5 bases). V was trimmed by 6 bases and J by 0 bases, leaving 14 bases between them. This CDR3 is built from 15 residues. Looked up from germline, CDR1 is MNHEY and CDR2 is SVGAGI. The CDR3 DNA is TGTGCCAGCAGCTATTCCAACAGGCTGAACACTGAAGCTTTCTTT. Amino acid sequence: CASSYSNRLNTEAFF.

V is TRBV5-4 and J is TRBJ2-3, with D perhaps matching TRBD2 (6 bases). Trimming shortened V by 0 bases and J by 6 bases, and 11 bases separated the two germline ends. The CDR3 consists of 14 residues. CDR1 and CDR2 (germline): SGHNT, YYREEE (reference sequence). The CDR3 sequence: CASSLEGGADTQYF. CDR3 in DNA: TGTGCCAGCAGCTTGGAGGGCGGGGCGGATACGCAGTATTTT.

The gene calls are TRBV27 and TRBJ2-3; no reliable D call. V lost 6 bases and J 3 bases, leaving 7 bases between the germline ends. CDR1 and CDR2 (germline): MNHEY, SMNVEV (reference sequence). The CDR3 is made up of 12 amino acids. The CDR3 coding sequence is TGTGCCAGCAGCCTGGGGACAGATACGCAGTATTTT. Amino acid sequence: CASSLGTDTQYF.

This clone was seen a handful of times. V and J are TRBV10-3 and TRBJ1-2, with 7 bases fitting TRBD1. From germline, CDR1 is ENHRY and CDR2 SYGVKD. CDR3 size: 14 residues. V shed 4 bases and J 4 bases; nucleotides not matched to a gene: 6. CDR3 nucleotide sequence: TGTGCCATCAGTGTTGGGGACAGACTCTATGGCTACACCTTC. It specifies CAISVGDRLYGYTF.

This clone was detected only once. As DNA, the CDR3 is TGTGCCAGTAGTTTCAGGGGTCAGAACTATGGCTACACCTTC. Translated, it gives CASSFRGQNYGYTF. This sequence joins TRBV19 and TRBJ1-2, with a possible D match to TRBD1 (6 bases). Germline CDR1 reads LNHDA; CDR2 reads SQIVND (reference sequence). The CDR3 has 14 residues. Trimming shortened V by 5 bases and J by 2 bases, and 12 bases separated the two germline ends.

The chain employs TRBV6-5 and TRBJ1-2; a possible D gene is TRBD1 (6 bases). The V end lost 5 bases, the J end lost 8 bases, and 18 bases lay between the germline ends. The germline CDR1 and CDR2 sequences are MNHEY and SVGAGI. The CDR3 contains 14 residues. The CDR3 sequence is CASSTPWRGFGYTF. Written as DNA, the CDR3 is TGTGCCAGCAGTACCCCCTGGAGGGGGTTCGGCTACACCTTC.

V is TRBV6-2 or TRBV6-3 and J is TRBJ2-3; 10 bases map to TRBD2. This CDR3 has 16 amino acids. V lost 6 bases, J lost 5 bases, and 11 bases stayed unmatched. Germline CDR1 and CDR2: MNHEY and SVGEGT. CDR3 sequence: CASSNRAGGQVDTQYF. In DNA, the CDR3 is TGTGCCAGCAGCAATCGAGCGGGGGGGCAGGTAGATACGCAGTATTTT.

This sequence joins TRBV4-3 and TRBJ2-7; perhaps TRBD2 as D (5 bases). Trimming pared 0 bases from V and 3 bases from J, leaving 6 bases between. The CDR3 runs 13 residues. The V gene's germline CDR1 is LGHNA and CDR2 YSLEER. CDR3 in amino acids: CASSQDRGYEQYF. The CDR3 DNA follows: TGCGCCAGCAGCCAAGATCGGGGCTACGAGCAGTACTTC.

This rearrangement joins TRBV4-1 to TRBJ2-1; 13 bases are shared with TRBD2. Germline assignment: CDR1 MGHRA and CDR2 YSYEKL. The V segment lost 1 base and the J segment 4 bases; nucleotides outside the gene matches: 7. The length of the CDR3 is 18 residues. The CDR3 nucleotides read TGCGCCAGCAGCCAAGTATTGGGACTAGCGGGGCCTTACAATGAGCAGTTCTTC. Its protein product is CASSQVLGLAGPYNEQFF.

CDR3 bases: TGTGCCAGCAGCCAAGATAGGGGCGGGGGCCAAGAGACCCAGTACTTC. Translating gives CASSQDRGGGQETQYF. The chain is built from TRBV4-2 and TRBJ2-5; the match to TRBD2 covers 7 bases. V lost 0 bases and J lost 1; bases outside the gene matches: 5. Germline-derived CDR1 and CDR2 are LGHNA and YNFKEQ. The CDR3 sequence is 16 residues long.

The chain combines TRBV27 with TRBJ1-5, with 8 bases fitting TRBD1. Germline values: CDR1 MNHEY, CDR2 SMNVEV (reference sequence). Trimming cost V 5 bases and J 7 bases; bases outside gene matches: 7. The CDR3 has 14 residues. CDR3 region: CASSIDRGGQPQHF. Here the CDR3 DNA reads TGTGCCAGCAGTATCGACAGGGGAGGCCAGCCCCAGCATTTT.

The chain is built from TRBV4-1 and TRBJ1-6, with 11 bases aligning to TRBD1. Trimming at V came to 4 bases and at J to 8 bases, leaving 1 base not matched to a gene. The CDR3 extends over 14 amino acids. Germline V CDR1 and CDR2: MGHRA, YSYEKL. The CDR3 spells CASSPGQGDSPLHF. Here the CDR3 DNA reads TGCGCCAGCAGCCCGGGACAGGGGGATTCACCCCTCCACTTT.

V gene TRBV4-3 combines with J gene TRBJ2-2, with D unclear. Germline V gene lookup returns CDR1 LGHNA and CDR2 YSLEER. Deletions cut 6 bases from V and 7 bases from J, with 6 bases between. This CDR3 spans 11 amino acids. In DNA, the CDR3 is TGCGCCAGCAGATCGGGCGGGGAGCTGTTTTTT. Residues: CASRSGGELFF.

The CDR3 coding sequence is TGTGCCACCAGCAGAGAGATGAGGGGGGCCGGGGAGCTGTTTTTT. Translating it yields CATSREMRGAGELFF. J is TRBJ2-2 and V is TRBV15, with D perhaps being TRBD1 or TRBD2 (6 bases each). CDR1 is LNHNV and CDR2 is YYDKDF in the germline V gene (reference sequence). This CDR3 spans 15 amino acids. The ends were cut back, 0 bases at V and 6 bases at J, with 11 bases in the middle.

J is TRBJ2-7 and V is TRBV7-6; D tentatively reads TRBD1 or TRBD2 (7 bases each). Germline CDR1 is SGHVS and CDR2 is FNYEAQ. This CDR3 contains 13 residues. Trimming cost V 6 bases and J 7 bases, with 16 bases left between them. Written as DNA, the CDR3 is TGTGCCAGCAGGCCAGGGGGGGCGGGTGAGCAGTACTTC. Its translation is CASRPGGAGEQYF.

The table lists this clone with a count of one. The chain links TRBV7-3 to TRBJ1-6; no clear D gene. CDR1 and CDR2 from the germline V gene are SGHTA and FQGTGA. V was cut by 5 bases and J by 10 bases, with 18 bases left in between. The CDR3 is made up of 15 amino acids. CDR3 protein: CASSLRPGIESPLHF. The CDR3 DNA reads TGTGCCAGCAGCCTCCGGCCGGGCATAGAGTCACCCCTCCACTTT.

The chain links TRBV5-1 to TRBJ2-1, with 7 bases that match TRBD2. Germline-derived CDR1 and CDR2 are SGHRS and YFSETQ. The V gene end was trimmed by 0 bases and the J gene end by 7 bases; junction bases not matched to a gene: 4. This CDR3 is 14 amino acids long. DNA for the CDR3: TGCGCCAGCAGCTTGGAGGGAGGGCAGAATGAGCAGTTCTTC. Protein product: CASSLEGGQNEQFF.